The 30 T cell receptor beta chains presented below share a single source sample, sequenced in a study of cytomegalovirus exposure and HLA in healthy donors. PCR involved 60 Vbeta and 13 Jbeta primers. TCRdb's table, derived via immunoSEQ multiplex PCR, lists solely in-frame clones and lacks some. The sample comprises hundreds of thousands of clones, approximately 80% of which are singletons, and more than 0.6% rests with the top ten. Sequencing was performed on PBMCs. All receptors derive from a boy aged 2 to 9 in good health and CMV-seronegative.

This rearrangement joins TRBV29-1 to TRBJ2-5, with 7 bases that match TRBD1. CDR1 is SQVTM, CDR2 ANQGSEA, per germline. The V gene end was trimmed by 2 bases and the J gene end by 2 bases; junction bases not matched to a gene: 14. This CDR3 is built from 17 residues. The CDR3 protein is CSVERFRQGSHQETQYF. The CDR3 DNA sequence: TGCAGCGTTGAACGATTCAGACAGGGCTCTCATCAAGAGACCCAGTACTTC.

The chain couples TRBV28 to TRBJ2-7; 9 nucleotides line up with TRBD2. The V segment lost 2 bases and the J segment 4 bases; nucleotides outside the gene matches: 6. The length of the CDR3 is 15 residues. Germline V lookup: CDR1 MDHEN, CDR2 SYDVKM. The CDR3 is CASSLISGSRYEQYF. The CDR3 DNA reads as TGTGCCAGCAGTTTAATTAGCGGGAGTAGGTACGAGCAGTACTTC.

The rearrangement joins TRBV19 to TRBJ1-5, with D tentatively TRBD1 (5 bases). CDR3 length: 17 residues. Germline CDR1 reads LNHDA; CDR2 reads SQIVND (reference sequence). V was trimmed by 1 base and J by 3 bases, leaving 16 bases between them. The CDR3 nucleotides are TGTGCCAGTAGTATAGTTCTACGGGGGGTTCTCAATCAGCCCCAGCATTTT. Residues: CASSIVLRGVLNQPQHF.

V gene TRBV15 combines with J gene TRBJ1-2; maybe TRBD1 (6 bases). The CDR3 covers 16 residues. Germline V gives CDR1 LNHNV, CDR2 YYDKDF (reference sequence). Trimming pared 0 bases from V and 5 bases from J, leaving 16 bases between. The CDR3 DNA reads TGTGCCACCAGCAGAGATCGGCAGGGGACCACTTATGGCTACACCTTC. This encodes CATSRDRQGTTYGYTF.

In its sample, this clone was seen a few times. The rearrangement uses TRBV6-4 and TRBJ2-1; D is perhaps TRBD1 (5 bases). Per germline, CDR1 MRHNA and CDR2 SNTAGT. The V and J ends lost 4 bases and 4 bases respectively, with 11 bases between them. The CDR3 loop spans 14 amino acids. This CDR3 is CASSAQGLYNEQFF. The CDR3 nucleotides are TGTGCCAGCAGTGCCCAGGGCCTATACAATGAGCAGTTCTTC.

This chain links TRBV29-1 with TRBJ2-7, with D possibly matching TRBD1 (8 bases). CDR1 and CDR2 (germline): SQVTM, ANQGSEA. This CDR3 is 12 amino acids long. V dropped 5 bases and J dropped 4 bases, with 12 bases sitting between them. The CDR3 is CSVNRGGYEQYF. CDR3 bases: TGCAGCGTTAACAGGGGGGGGTACGAGCAGTACTTC.

This clone was counted a few times. V gene TRBV6-1 combines with J gene TRBJ2-7; 9 bases line up with TRBD2. Germline V CDR1 and CDR2: MNHNS, SASEGT. This CDR3 region has 16 residues. V lost 2 bases and J lost 0; bases outside the gene matches: 5. CDR3 sequence reads: CASSELAGTLSYEQYF. CDR3 bases: TGTGCCAGCAGTGAACTAGCGGGAACCCTCTCCTACGAGCAGTACTTC.

Points on this clone: At one end the junction does not follow the germline gene, possibly because of a read error. The chain carries TRBV4-2 and TRBJ2-3; 11 bases align to TRBD2. CDR1 and CDR2 from the germline V gene are LGHNA and YNFKEQ. The CDR3 sequence is 16 residues long. CDR3 in DNA: TGTGCCAGCAGTCAAGGACTAGCGGGCTACACAGATACGCAGTATTTT. Its translation is CASSQGLAGYTDTQYF.

This clone was counted only a few times. In the same sample, other DNA sequences code for this CDR3. V is TRBV5-1 and J is TRBJ1-1; the D is unclear. Trimming removed 0 bases at V and 5 bases at J, with 8 bases between. Germline V gene data show CDR1 as SGHRS and CDR2 as YFSETQ. The CDR3 length is 13 residues. CDR3 region: CASSLAEGTEAFF. DNA of the CDR3: TGCGCCAGCAGCTTGGCCGAGGGAACTGAAGCTTTCTTT.

V usage is TRBV27 and J usage is TRBJ2-3; the D gene is possibly TRBD1 (5 bases). The CDR3 has 14 residues. Between the trimmed V and J ends, which lost 5 bases and 4 bases, there was a span of 13 bases. Germline CDR1 reads MNHEY; CDR2 reads SMNVEV (reference sequence). CDR3 coding DNA: TGTGCCAGCAGTCCCTGGGGCATCGCAGATACGCAGTATTTT. Translation: CASSPWGIADTQYF.

The V gene is TRBV4-2, the J gene TRBJ1-2; 8 nucleotides line up with TRBD1. CDR3 length: 16 residues. Losses at the gene ends were 4 bases for V and 2 bases for J; bases not matched to a gene: 9. The germline V gene has CDR1 LGHNA and CDR2 YNFKEQ. DNA of the CDR3: TGTGCCAGCAGCCCGGGACAGGCCCTCCCCAACTATGGCTACACCTTC. The encoded protein is CASSPGQALPNYGYTF.

This rearrangement joins TRBV6-5 to TRBJ2-3, with 8 nucleotides matching TRBD2. V lost 4 bases and J lost 2; bases outside the gene matches: 8. The CDR3 sequence is 16 residues long. Germline V gives CDR1 MNHEY, CDR2 SVGAGI. The CDR3 nucleotides read TGTGCCAGCAGTTCCGGGCTAGCGGGCCCCACAGATACGCAGTATTTT. Protein: CASSSGLAGPTDTQYF.

V gene TRBV11-2 combines with J gene TRBJ2-1, with TRBD2 identical over 7 bases. Per germline, CDR1 SGHAT and CDR2 FQNNGV. This CDR3 is 13 amino acids long. The V segment lost 5 bases and the J segment 5 bases; nucleotides outside the gene matches: 3. CDR3 sequence (DNA): TGTGCCAGCAGCGTCGGGACTAACAATGAGCAGTTCTTC. It yields the protein CASSVGTNNEQFF.

This rearrangement joins TRBV19 to TRBJ2-3; TRBD1 is a possible D gene (6 bases). The V gene's germline CDR1 is LNHDA and CDR2 SQIVND (reference sequence). Between the trimmed V and J ends, which lost 5 bases and 2 bases, there was a span of 14 bases. This CDR3 spans 15 amino acids. CDR3 bases: TGTGCCAGTAGTCCTCGGACAGTCTCCACAGATACGCAGTATTTT. The encoded protein is CASSPRTVSTDTQYF.

This sequence joins TRBV11-3 and TRBJ2-1; D is possibly TRBD2 (5 bases). This CDR3 has 19 amino acids. The ends were cut back, 0 bases at V and 4 bases at J, with 22 bases in the middle. Per the germline V gene, CDR1 is SGHNT and CDR2 is YENEEA. CDR3 sequence (DNA): TGTGCCAGCAGCTTAGATTCGAGAGACGCGAGGGCGAAGTACAATGAGCAGTTCTTC. Its protein is CASSLDSRDARAKYNEQFF.

This clone has a single count. The rearrangement joins TRBV29-1 to TRBJ2-5; 9 nucleotides align to TRBD1. Germline loops: CDR1 SQVTM, CDR2 ANQGSEA. This CDR3 has 13 amino acids. The junction had 5 bases not matched to a gene; V was cut back by 4 bases and J by 5 bases. In nucleotides, the CDR3 is TGCAGCGTTGGGGACAGGGTTCGGGAGACCCAGTACTTC. Protein: CSVGDRVRETQYF. Full variable domain (missing parts from reference TRBV29-1 and TRBJ2-5): SAVISQKPSRDICQRGTSLTIQCQVDSQVTMMFWYRQQPGQSLTLIATANQGSEATYESGFVIDKFPISRPNLTFSTLTVSNMSPEDSSIYLCSVGDRVRETQYFGPGTRLLVL.

The V call is TRBV29-1, the J call TRBJ1-2; 9 positions agree with TRBD1. J was trimmed by 4 bases and V by 4 bases; bases with no gene match: 7. Per the germline V gene, CDR1 is SQVTM and CDR2 is ANQGSEA. This CDR3 contains 14 residues. The CDR3 DNA reads TGCAGCGTTGGTCCGGGACAGGGAGGCTATGGCTACACCTTC. It yields the protein CSVGPGQGGYGYTF.

The chain is built from TRBV19 and TRBJ2-1; 14 bases line up with TRBD2. This CDR3 region has 17 residues. The J segment lost 9 bases and the V segment lost 5 bases, leaving 12 bases of the junction unmatched. The germline gives CDR1 LNHDA, CDR2 SQIVND (reference sequence). The CDR3, as DNA: TGTGCCAGTAGTCCGACTAGCGGGAGGGCCACGGTCGGTGAGCAGTTCTTC. Encoded protein: CASSPTSGRATVGEQFF. The full variable domain, in which reference TRBV19 and TRBJ2-1 provide the parts outside the CDR3, is DGGITQSPKYLFRKEGQNVTLSCEQNLNHDAMYWYRQDPGQGLRLIYYSQIVNDFQKGDIAEGYSVSREKKESFPLTVTSAQKNPTAFYLCASSPTSGRATVGEQFFGPGTRLTVL.

This clone was counted between two and nine times. The CDR3 is CAWSGGYQETQYF. CDR3 sequence (DNA): TGTGCCTGGAGCGGAGGGTACCAAGAGACCCAGTACTTC. This chain links TRBV30 with TRBJ2-5, with a possible D match to TRBD2 (6 bases). Germline loops: CDR1 GTSNPN, CDR2 SVGIG (reference sequence). V was trimmed by 3 bases and J by 0 bases, leaving 8 bases between them. The CDR3 has 13 amino acids. The full variable domain, rest sourced from reference TRBV30 and TRBJ2-5, is SQTIHQWPATLVQPVGSPLSLECTVEGTSNPNLYWYRQAAGRGLQLLFYSVGIGQISSEVPQNLSASRPQDRQFILSSKKLLLSDSGFYLCAWSGGYQETQYFGPGTRLLVL.

V is TRBV9 and J is TRBJ2-2; TRBD1 is a possible D gene (6 bases). The CDR3 length is 12 residues. Germline values: CDR1 SGDLS, CDR2 YYNGEE. V lost 4 bases and J 9 bases, leaving 10 bases between the germline ends. The DNA for the CDR3 is TGTGCCAGCAGCCCCAGGGGTTGGGAGCTGTTTTTT. This gives the protein CASSPRGWELFF.

This chain connects TRBV5-8 to TRBJ1-2, with 8 nucleotides matching TRBD1. The trim removed 4 bases at V and 3 bases at J, leaving 5 bases unmatched. This CDR3 has 14 amino acids. Germline CDR1 SGHTS, CDR2 YDEGEE. The CDR3 reads CASSVQGAHYGYTF. In DNA form, the CDR3 reads TGTGCCAGCAGCGTGCAGGGGGCACACTATGGCTACACCTTC. The full variable domain, with the rest looked up from reference TRBV5-8 and TRBJ1-2, is EAGVTQSPTHLIKTRGQQATLRCSPISGHTSVYWYQQALGLGLQFLLWYDEGEERNRGNFPPRFSGRQFPNYSSELNVNALELEDSALYLCASSVQGAHYGYTFGSGTRLTVV.

This chain joins TRBV9 and TRBJ2-7; D is uncertain. CDR1 and CDR2 from the germline V gene are SGDLS and YYNGEE. The CDR3 covers 13 residues. Trimming took off 2 bases at V and 2 bases at J, with 8 bases between the two ends. CDR3 bases: TGTGCCAGCAGCGTCGGCGGTACCTACGAGCAGTACTTC. The encoded protein is CASSVGGTYEQYF.

Only a few counts were recorded for this clone. The rearrangement joins TRBV5-8 to TRBJ1-1; D is uncertain. The V gene lost 6 bases and the J gene lost 1 base, with 13 bases spanning the gap. CDR1 SGHTS and CDR2 YDEGEE come from the germline V gene. This CDR3 spans 14 amino acids. CDR3: CASTRVLGNTEAFF. CDR3 nucleotides: TGTGCCAGCACTAGAGTGCTGGGGAACACTGAAGCTTTCTTT.

The chain has TRBV5-1 and TRBJ2-2; the match to TRBD1 covers 7 bases. Germline V gene sequence: CDR1 SGHRS, CDR2 YFSETQ. V dropped 1 base and J dropped 4; count of bases not matched to a gene: 4. The CDR3 consists of 15 residues. In DNA form, the CDR3 reads TGCGCCAGCAGCTTGAGGCAGGGGGTCACCGGGGAGCTGTTTTTT. It yields the protein CASSLRQGVTGELFF.

The rearrangement uses TRBV7-9 and TRBJ2-7, with a weak D call TRBD1 (6 bases). CDR1 is SEHNR, CDR2 FQNEAQ, per germline (reference sequence). V lost 3 bases to trimming and J lost 3 bases, with 15 bases between them. This CDR3 has 15 amino acids. CDR3 protein: CASSFPATGNYEQYF. In DNA, the CDR3 is TGTGCCAGCAGCTTCCCTGCTACAGGGAACTACGAGCAGTACTTC.

This clone has only a few counts. The chain recombines TRBV7-9 with TRBJ1-5; D may be TRBD1 (5 bases). V dropped 4 bases and J dropped 6 bases, with 19 bases sitting between them. CDR1 and CDR2 (germline): SEHNR, FQNEAQ (reference sequence). The CDR3 has 16 amino acids. CDR3 DNA: TGTGCCAGCAGCTACTCCATGGGGCCGAATATTCAGCCCCAGCATTTT. Translation gives CASSYSMGPNIQPQHF.

The chain joins TRBV6-6 to TRBJ2-3; tentatively, D is TRBD2 (6 bases). Trimming stripped 1 base from V and 0 bases from J, with 8 bases between. This CDR3 is built from 15 residues. Germline V gene data show CDR1 as MNHNY and CDR2 as SVGAGI (reference sequence). CDR3 sequence (DNA): TGTGCCAGCAGTTACTTTGGGACTAGCACAGATACGCAGTATTTT. It specifies CASSYFGTSTDTQYF.

This chain links TRBV7-9 with TRBJ2-5, with TRBD1 identical over 10 bases. Trimming took 1 base from V and 4 from J; bases not matched to a gene: 3. Germline CDR1 reads SEHNR; CDR2 reads FQNEAQ (reference sequence). The CDR3 is made up of 15 amino acids. The CDR3 nucleotides are TGTGCCAGCAGCTTAGGGGACAGGGGATCAGAGACCCAGTACTTC. This sequence encodes CASSLGDRGSETQYF. The full variable domain, its missing parts supplied by reference TRBV7-9 and TRBJ2-5, is DTGVSQNPRHKITKRGQNVTFRCDPISEHNRLYWYRQTLGQGPEFLTYFQNEAQLEKSRLLSDRFSAERPKGSFSTLEIQRTEQGDSAMYLCASSLGDRGSETQYFGPGTRLLVL.

This chain joins TRBV13 and TRBJ2-7; 9 bases are a match to TRBD2. Germline values: CDR1 PRHDT, CDR2 FYEKMQ (reference sequence). The CDR3 is 16 amino acids. V was pared by 2 bases and J by 1 base, with 6 bases of the junction left unmatched. The CDR3 spells CASSLYGSGSSYEQYF. The CDR3 DNA reads TGTGCCAGCAGCTTATATGGTAGCGGGAGTTCCTACGAGCAGTACTTC.

This clone was seen just once. V and J are TRBV11-2 and TRBJ2-7, with no clear D. CDR1 is SGHAT and CDR2 is FQNNGV in the germline V gene. The V end was cut by 3 bases, the J end by 3 bases, with 12 bases between. The CDR3 sequence is 14 residues long. CDR3 sequence (DNA): TGTGCCAGCAGCTTCGGCGGTACGAGCTACGAGCAGTACTTC. Protein: CASSFGGTSYEQYF.